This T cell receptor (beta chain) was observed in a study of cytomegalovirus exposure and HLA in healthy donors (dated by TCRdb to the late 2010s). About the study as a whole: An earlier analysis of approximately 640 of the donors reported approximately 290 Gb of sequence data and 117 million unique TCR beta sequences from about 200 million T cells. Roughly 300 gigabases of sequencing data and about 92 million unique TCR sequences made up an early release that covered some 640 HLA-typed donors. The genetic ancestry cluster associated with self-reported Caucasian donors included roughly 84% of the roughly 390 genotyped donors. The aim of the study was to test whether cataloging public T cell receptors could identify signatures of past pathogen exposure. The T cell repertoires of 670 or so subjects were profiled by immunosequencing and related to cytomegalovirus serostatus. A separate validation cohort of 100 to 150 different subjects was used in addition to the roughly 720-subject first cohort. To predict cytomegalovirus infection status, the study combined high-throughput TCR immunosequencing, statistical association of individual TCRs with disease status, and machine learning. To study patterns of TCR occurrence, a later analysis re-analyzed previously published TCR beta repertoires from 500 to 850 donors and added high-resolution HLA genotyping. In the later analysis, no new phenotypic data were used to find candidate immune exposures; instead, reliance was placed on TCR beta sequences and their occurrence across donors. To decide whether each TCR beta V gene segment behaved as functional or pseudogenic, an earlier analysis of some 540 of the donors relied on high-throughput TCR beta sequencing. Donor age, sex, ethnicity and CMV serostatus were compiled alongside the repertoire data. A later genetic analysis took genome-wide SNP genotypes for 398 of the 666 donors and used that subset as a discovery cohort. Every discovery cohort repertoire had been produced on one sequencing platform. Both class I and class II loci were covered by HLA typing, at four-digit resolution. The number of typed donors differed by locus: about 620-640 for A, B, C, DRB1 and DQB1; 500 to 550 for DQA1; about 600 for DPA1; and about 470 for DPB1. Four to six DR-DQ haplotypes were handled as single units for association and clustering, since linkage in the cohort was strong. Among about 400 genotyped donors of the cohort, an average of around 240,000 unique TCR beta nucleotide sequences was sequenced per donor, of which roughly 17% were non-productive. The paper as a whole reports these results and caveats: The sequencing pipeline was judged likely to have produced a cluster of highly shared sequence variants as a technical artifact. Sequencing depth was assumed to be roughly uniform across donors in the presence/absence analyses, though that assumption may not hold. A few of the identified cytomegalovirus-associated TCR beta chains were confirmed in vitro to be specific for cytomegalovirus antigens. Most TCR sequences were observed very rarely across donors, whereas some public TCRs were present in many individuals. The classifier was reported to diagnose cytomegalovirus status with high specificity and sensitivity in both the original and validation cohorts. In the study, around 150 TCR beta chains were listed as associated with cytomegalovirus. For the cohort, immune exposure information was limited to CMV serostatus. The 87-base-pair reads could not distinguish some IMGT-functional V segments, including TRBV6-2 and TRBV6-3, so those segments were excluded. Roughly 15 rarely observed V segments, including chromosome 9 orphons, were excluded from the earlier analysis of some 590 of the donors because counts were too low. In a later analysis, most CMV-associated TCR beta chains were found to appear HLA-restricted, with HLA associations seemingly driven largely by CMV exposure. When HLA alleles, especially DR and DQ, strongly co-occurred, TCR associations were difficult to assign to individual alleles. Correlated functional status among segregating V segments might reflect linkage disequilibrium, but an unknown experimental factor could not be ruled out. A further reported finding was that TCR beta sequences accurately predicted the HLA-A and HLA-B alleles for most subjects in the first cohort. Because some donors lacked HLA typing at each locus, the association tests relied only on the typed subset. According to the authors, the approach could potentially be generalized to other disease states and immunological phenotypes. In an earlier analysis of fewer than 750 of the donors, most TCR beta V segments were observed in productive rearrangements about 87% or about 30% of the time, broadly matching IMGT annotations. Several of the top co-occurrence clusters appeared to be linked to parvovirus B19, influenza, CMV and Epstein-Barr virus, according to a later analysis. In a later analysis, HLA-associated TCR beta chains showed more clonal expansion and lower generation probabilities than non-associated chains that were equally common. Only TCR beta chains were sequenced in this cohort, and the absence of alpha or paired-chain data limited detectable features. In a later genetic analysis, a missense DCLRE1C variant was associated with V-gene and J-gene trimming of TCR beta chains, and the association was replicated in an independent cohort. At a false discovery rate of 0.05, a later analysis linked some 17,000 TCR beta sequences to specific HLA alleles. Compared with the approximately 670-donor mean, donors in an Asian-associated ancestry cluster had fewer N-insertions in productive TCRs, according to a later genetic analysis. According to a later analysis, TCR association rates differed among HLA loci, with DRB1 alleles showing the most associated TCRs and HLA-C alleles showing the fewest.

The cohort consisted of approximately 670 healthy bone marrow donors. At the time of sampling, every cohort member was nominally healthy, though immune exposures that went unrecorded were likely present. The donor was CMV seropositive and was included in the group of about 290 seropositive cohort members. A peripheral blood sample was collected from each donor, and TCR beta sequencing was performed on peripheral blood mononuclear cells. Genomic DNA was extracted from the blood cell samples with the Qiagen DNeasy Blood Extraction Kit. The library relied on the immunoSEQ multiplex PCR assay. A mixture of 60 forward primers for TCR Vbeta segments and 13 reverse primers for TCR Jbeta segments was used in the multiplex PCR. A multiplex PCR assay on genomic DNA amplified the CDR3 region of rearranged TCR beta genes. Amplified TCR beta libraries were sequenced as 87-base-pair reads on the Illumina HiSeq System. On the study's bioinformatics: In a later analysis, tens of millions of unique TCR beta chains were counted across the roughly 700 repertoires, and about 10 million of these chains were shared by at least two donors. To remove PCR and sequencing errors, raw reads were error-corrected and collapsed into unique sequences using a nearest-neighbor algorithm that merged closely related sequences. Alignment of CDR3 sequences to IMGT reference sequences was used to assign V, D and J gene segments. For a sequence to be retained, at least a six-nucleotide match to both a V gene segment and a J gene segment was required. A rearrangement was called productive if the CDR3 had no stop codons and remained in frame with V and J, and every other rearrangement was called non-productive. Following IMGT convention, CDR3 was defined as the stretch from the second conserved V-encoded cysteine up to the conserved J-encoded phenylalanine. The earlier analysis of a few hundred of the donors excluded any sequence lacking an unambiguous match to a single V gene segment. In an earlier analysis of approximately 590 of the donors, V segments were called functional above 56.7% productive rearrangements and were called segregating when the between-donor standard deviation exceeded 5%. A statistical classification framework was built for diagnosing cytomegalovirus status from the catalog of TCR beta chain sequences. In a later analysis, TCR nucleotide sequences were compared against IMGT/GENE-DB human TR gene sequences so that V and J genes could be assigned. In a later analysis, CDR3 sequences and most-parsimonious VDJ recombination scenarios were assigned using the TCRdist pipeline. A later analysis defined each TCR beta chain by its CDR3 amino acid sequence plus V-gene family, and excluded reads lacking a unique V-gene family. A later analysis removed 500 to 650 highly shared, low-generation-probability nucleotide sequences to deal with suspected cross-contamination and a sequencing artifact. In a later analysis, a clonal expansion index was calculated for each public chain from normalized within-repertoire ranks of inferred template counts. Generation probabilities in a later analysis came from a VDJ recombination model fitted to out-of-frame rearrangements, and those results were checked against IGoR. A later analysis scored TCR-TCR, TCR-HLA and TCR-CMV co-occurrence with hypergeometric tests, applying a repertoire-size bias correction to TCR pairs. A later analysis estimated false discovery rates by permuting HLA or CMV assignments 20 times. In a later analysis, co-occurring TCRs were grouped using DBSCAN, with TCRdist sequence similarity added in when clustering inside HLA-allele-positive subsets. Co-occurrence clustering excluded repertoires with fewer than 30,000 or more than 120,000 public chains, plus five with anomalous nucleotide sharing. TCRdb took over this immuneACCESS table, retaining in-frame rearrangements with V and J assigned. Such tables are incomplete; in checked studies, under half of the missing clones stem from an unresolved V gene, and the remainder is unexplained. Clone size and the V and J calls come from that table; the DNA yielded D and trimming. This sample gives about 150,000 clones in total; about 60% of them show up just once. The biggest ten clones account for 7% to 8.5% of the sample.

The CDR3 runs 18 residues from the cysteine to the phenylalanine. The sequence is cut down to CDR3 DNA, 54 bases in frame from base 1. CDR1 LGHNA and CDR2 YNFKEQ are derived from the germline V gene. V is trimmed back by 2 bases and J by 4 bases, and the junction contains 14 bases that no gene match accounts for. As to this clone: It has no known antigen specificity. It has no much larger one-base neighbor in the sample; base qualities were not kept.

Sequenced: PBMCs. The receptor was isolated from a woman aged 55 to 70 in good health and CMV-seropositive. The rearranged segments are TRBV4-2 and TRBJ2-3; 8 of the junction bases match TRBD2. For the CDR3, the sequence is CASSQRSKREIGSDTQYF. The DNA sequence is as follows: TGTGCCAGCAGCCAAAGGTCGAAGCGGGAGATAGGGTCAGATACGCAGTATTTT.